These T cell receptor beta chains were read from a single sample in a study of vaccination effects on CD4 cells after COVID-19. Assay used: immunoSEQ multiplex PCR; TCRdb lists only in-frame clones, some missing. The data hold some 68,000 clones, with over 70% observed a single time. No antigen has been identified for these receptors. Sequences were derived from CD4+ T cells from PBMCs cultured with SARS-CoV-2 spike peptides, sampled before COVID-19 vaccination. All receptors derive from a human donor who received a COVID-19 vaccine. Each CDR3 is given with its conserved first and last residue. Fields, in order: CDR3 DNA, CDR3 protein, D gene, V gene, J gene, CDR3 length, clone size. The D gene is left open where the match is weak. A clone size is listed for some rows: how often the clone was seen (once, few, many), or a class if it is expanded.

TGTGCCAGTCCCGTGTGGGGGGAAACCAATGAGCAGTTCTTC,CASPVWGETNEQFF,NA,TRBV5-8,TRBJ2-1,14,NA
TGTGCCAGCAGCTTGACCAGGTTGGACACTGAAGCTTTCTTT,CASSLTRLDTEAFF,NA,TRBV5-6,TRBJ1-1,14,NA
TGTGCCAGCAGCACAGGACAGTTTAATGAAAAACTGTTTTTT,CASSTGQFNEKLFF,NA,TRBV9,TRBJ1-4,14,NA
TGTGCCAGCAGTCCACCAGGGGGCGGAAATCAGCCCCAGCATTTT,CASSPPGGGNQPQHF,TRBD1,TRBV28,TRBJ1-5,15,NA
TGCGCCAGCAGCTTAAGCGGGGAGAGGGACACTGAAGCTTTCTTT,CASSLSGERDTEAFF,NA,TRBV5-1,TRBJ1-1,15,NA
TGTGCCAGCAGCCCTAGGGCCTCCAACGCTGGCTACACCTTC,CASSPRASNAGYTF,NA,TRBV7-3,TRBJ1-2,14,NA
TGTGCCAGCAGCCTTCAGGGGGCGGGTGAAAAACTGTTTTTT,CASSLQGAGEKLFF,TRBD1,TRBV7-2,TRBJ1-4,14,NA
TGCGCCAGCAGCCTGGCAGCAGATACGCAGTATTTT,CASSLAADTQYF,NA,TRBV5-1,TRBJ2-3,12,NA
TGTGCCTGGAGGGGGGACAGAGCCCAGCCCCAGCATTTT,CAWRGDRAQPQHF,TRBD1,TRBV30,TRBJ1-5,13,few
TGCGCCAGCACCCTACGGACAGGGGACAATGAGCAGTTCTTC,CASTLRTGDNEQFF,TRBD1,TRBV5-1,TRBJ2-1,14,NA
TGTGCCAGCAGTGAGTCCAGTGTCCACACCGGGGAGCTGTTTTTT,CASSESSVHTGELFF,NA,TRBV2,TRBJ2-2,15,NA
TGTGCCAGCAGCTCGCAGGGGGCGAGGGGCTACACCTTC,CASSSQGARGYTF,TRBD1,TRBV7-2,TRBJ1-2,13,NA
TGTGCCAGCAGTTTTGGACTTAGCAATCAGCCCCAGCATTTT,CASSFGLSNQPQHF,NA,TRBV6-5,TRBJ1-5,14,NA